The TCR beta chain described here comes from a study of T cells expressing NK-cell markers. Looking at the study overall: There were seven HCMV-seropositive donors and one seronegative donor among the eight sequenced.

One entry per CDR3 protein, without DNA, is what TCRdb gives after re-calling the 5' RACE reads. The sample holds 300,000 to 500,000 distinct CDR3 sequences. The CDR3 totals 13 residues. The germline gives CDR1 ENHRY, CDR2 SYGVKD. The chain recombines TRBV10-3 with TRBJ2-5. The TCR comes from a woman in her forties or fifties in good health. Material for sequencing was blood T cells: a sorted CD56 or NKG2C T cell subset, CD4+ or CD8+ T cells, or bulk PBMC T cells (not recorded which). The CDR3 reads CATVADKEETQYF.